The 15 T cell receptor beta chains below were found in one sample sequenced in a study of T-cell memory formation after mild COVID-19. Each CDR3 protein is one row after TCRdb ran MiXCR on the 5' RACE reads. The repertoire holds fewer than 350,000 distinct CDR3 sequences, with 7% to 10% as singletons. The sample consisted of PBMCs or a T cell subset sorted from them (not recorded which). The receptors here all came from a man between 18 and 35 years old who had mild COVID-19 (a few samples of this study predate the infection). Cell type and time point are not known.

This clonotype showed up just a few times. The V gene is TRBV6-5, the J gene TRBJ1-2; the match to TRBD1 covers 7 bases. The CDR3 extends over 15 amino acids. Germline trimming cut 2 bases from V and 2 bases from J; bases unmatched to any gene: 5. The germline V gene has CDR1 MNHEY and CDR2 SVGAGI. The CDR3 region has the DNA TGTGCCAGCAGTTACCGACAGGGATTGAACTATGGCTACACCTTC. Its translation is CASSYRQGLNYGYTF.

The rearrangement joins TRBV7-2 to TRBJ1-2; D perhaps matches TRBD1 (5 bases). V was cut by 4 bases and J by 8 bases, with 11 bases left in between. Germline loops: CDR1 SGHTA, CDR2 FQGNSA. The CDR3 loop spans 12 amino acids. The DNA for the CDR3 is TGTGCCAGCAGCTCAGCAGGGTCCGGCTACACCTTC. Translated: CASSSAGSGYTF. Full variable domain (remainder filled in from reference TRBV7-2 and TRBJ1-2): GAGVSQSPSNKVTEKGKDVELRCDPISGHTALYWYRQSLGQGLEFLIYFQGNSAPDKSGLPSDRFSAERTGGSVSTLTIQRTQQEDSAVYLCASSSAGSGYTFGSGTRLTVV.

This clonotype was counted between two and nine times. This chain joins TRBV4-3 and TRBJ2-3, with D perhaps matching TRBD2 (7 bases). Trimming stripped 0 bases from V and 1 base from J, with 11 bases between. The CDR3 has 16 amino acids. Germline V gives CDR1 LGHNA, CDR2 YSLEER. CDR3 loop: CASSQDPRGRTDTQYF. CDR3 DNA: TGCGCCAGCAGCCAAGATCCGCGGGGGCGCACAGATACGCAGTATTTT.

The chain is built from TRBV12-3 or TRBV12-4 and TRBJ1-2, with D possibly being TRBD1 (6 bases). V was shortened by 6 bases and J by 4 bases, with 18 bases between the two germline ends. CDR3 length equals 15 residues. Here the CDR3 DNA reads TGTGCCAGCAGCCGCCAGAGGGGGGCGGGCTATGGCTACACCTTC. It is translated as CASSRQRGAGYGYTF.

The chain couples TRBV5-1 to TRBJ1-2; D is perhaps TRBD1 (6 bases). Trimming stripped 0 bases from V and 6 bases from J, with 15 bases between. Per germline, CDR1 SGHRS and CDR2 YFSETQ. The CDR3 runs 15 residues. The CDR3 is CASSLGGRGVDGYTF. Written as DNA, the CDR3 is TGCGCCAGCAGCTTGGGAGGCAGGGGAGTGGATGGCTACACCTTC.

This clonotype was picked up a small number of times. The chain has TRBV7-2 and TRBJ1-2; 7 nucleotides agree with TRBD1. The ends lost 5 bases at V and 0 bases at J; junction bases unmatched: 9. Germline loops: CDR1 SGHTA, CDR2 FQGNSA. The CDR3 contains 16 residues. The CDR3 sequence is CASSHSGQVANYGYTF. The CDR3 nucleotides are TGTGCCAGCAGCCACTCCGGACAGGTAGCTAACTATGGCTACACCTTC.

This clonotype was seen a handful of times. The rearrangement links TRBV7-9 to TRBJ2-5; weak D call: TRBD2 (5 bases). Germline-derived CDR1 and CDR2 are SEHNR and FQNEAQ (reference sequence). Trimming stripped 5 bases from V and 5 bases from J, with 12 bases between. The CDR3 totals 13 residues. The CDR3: CASSKLGGETQYF. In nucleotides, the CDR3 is TGTGCCAGCAGCAAGTTGGGCGGGGAGACCCAGTACTTC.

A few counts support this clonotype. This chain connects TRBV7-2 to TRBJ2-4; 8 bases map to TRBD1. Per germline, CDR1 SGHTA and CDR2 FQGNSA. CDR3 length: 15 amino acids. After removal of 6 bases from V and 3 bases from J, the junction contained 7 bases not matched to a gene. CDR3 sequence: CASRKQGEDKNIQYF. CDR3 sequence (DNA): TGTGCCAGCAGAAAACAGGGGGAAGACAAAAACATTCAGTACTTC.

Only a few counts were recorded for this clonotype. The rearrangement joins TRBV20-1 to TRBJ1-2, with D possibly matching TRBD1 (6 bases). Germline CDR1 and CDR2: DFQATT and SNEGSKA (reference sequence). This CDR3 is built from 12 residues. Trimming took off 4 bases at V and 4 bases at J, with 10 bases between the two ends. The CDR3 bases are TGCAGTGCTACAGGGGACGGCTATGGCTACACCTTC. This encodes CSATGDGYGYTF.

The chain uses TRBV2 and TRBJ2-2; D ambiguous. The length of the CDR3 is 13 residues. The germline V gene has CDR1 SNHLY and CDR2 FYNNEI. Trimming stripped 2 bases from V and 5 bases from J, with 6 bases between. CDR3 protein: CASSETQTGELFF. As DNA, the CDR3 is TGTGCCAGCAGTGAAACCCAGACCGGGGAGCTGTTTTTT.

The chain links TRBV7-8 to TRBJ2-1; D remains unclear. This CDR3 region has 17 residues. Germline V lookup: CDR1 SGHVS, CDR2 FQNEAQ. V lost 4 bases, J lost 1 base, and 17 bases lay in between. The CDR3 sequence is CASSSLLEWISYNEQFF. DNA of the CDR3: TGTGCCAGCAGCTCCCTTCTGGAGTGGATTTCCTACAATGAGCAGTTCTTC.

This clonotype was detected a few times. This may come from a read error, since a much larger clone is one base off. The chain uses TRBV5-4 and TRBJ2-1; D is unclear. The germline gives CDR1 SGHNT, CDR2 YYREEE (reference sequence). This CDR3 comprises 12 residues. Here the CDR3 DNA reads TGTGCCAGCAGCTTGGTGGCGAATGACCAGTTCTTC. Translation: CASSLVANDQFF.

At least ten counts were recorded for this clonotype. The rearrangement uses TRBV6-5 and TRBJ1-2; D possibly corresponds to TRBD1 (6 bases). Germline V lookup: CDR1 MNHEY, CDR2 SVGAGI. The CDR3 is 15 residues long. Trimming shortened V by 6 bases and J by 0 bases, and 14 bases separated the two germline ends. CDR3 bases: TGTGCCAGCAGCCCCGCAGGGGCAGCTAACTATGGCTACACCTTC. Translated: CASSPAGAANYGYTF.

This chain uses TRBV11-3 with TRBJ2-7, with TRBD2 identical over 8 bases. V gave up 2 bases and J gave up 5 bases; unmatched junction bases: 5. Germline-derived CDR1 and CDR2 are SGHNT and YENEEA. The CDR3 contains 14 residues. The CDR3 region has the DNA TGTGCCAGCAGCTTAAGCGGGGGAAACGACGAGCAGTACTTC. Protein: CASSLSGGNDEQYF.

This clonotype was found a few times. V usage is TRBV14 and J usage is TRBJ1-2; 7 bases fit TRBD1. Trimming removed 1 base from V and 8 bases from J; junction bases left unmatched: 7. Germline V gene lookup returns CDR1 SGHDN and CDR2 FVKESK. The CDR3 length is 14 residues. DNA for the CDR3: TGTGCCAGCAGCCAAGCCCGACAGGGCGGAGGCTACACCTTC. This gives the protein CASSQARQGGGYTF.